Below, 2 T cell receptor beta chains from the same sample are listed, as sequenced in a study of early T cells in non-severe SARS-CoV-2 infection. TCRdb re-called the 5' RACE reads with MiXCR, one entry per CDR3 protein. The sample shows approximately 23,000 distinct CDR3 sequences, about 4% of them seen only once. Sequencing was carried out using whole blood. Receptors originate from an adult who was a healthcare worker with PCR-confirmed SARS-CoV-2 infection or an uninfected control (not recorded which).

This clonotype appeared many times. The V and J genes are TRBV6-5 and TRBJ2-7; TRBD1 matches at 9 bases. CDR1 and CDR2 from the germline V gene are MNHEY and SVGAGI. Germline trimming cut 6 bases from V and 5 bases from J; bases unmatched to any gene: 5. This CDR3 spans 13 amino acids. The CDR3 coding sequence is TGTGCCAGCAGAATTACAGGGGGCGACGAGCAGTACTTC. Protein product: CASRITGGDEQYF.

Many counts were recorded for this clonotype. The chain combines TRBV7-9 with TRBJ2-7; no firm D call. This CDR3 is built from 13 residues. Germline CDR1 reads SEHNR; CDR2 reads FQNEAQ (reference sequence). V was shortened by 5 bases and J by 4 bases, with 12 bases between the two germline ends. CDR3 sequence (DNA): TGTGCCAGCAGCCCAGTAGACAAGTACGAGCAGTACTTC. This gives the protein CASSPVDKYEQYF.